This record concerns one T cell receptor (beta chain) sequence. The CDR3 sequence is 15 residues long. With 4 bases removed from V and 4 bases from J, the gap between germline ends came to 18 bases. Germline CDR1 and CDR2: GTSNPN and SVGIG (reference sequence). PCR employed 60 Vbeta and 13 Jbeta primers. Per the original methods: An analysis that came later counted around 80 million unique TCR beta chains, around 12 million shared. TCRdb's table, derived via immunoSEQ multiplex PCR, lists solely in-frame clones and lacks some. V, J and clone size were drawn from that table, and D and trimming were deduced from the DNA. The data show about 150,000 clones, with approximately 68% seen just once and roughly 2.1% held by the top ten. The data belong to a study of cytomegalovirus exposure and HLA in healthy donors.

Sequenced input: PBMCs. The chain has TRBV30 and TRBJ2-3, with D possibly TRBD2 on 6 matching bases. The sequence was obtained from a man aged 35 to 55 in good health and CMV-seronegative. This chain's CDR3 is CAWKSPRDGADTQYF. CDR3 coding DNA: TGTGCCTGGAAAAGCCCGCGGGACGGAGCAGATACGCAGTATTTT.